One sample yielded the 32 T cell receptor beta chains listed below, sequenced in a study of glioma-infiltrating T cells after dendritic cell vaccination. Clones were read by immunoSEQ multiplex PCR, and TCRdb kept only the in-frame ones, dropping some. This table has 80,000 to 100,000 clones, over 60% appearing once. This specimen consisted of blood, obtained before dendritic cell vaccination. These receptor sequences come from a human donor with glioblastoma.

The chain is built from TRBV6-1 and TRBJ2-1, with TRBD1 matching over 9 bases. Germline loops: CDR1 MNHNS, CDR2 SASEGT. V was clipped by 6 bases and J by 5 bases; unmatched bases: 8. The CDR3 runs to 15 residues. The CDR3 DNA reads as TGTGCCAGCAGCCACGGACAGGGGCCCCACAATGAGCAGTTCTTC. Its protein product is CASSHGQGPHNEQFF.

The rearrangement joins TRBV30 to TRBJ1-4; D is uncertain. Trimming shortened V by 3 bases and J by 7 bases, and 15 bases separated the two germline ends. CDR1 and CDR2 from the germline V gene are GTSNPN and SVGIG (reference sequence). The CDR3 consists of 14 residues. CDR3 protein: CAWSEGSVGEKLFF. CDR3 DNA: TGTGCCTGGAGCGAGGGATCCGTGGGTGAAAAACTGTTTTTT.

This clone was seen only a few times. V usage is TRBV12-5 and J usage is TRBJ1-5; D is possibly TRBD1 (6 bases). The CDR3 runs to 14 residues. V was pared by 5 bases and J by 6 bases, with 14 bases between. CDR1 and CDR2 (germline): LGHNT, FRNRAP. Here the CDR3 reads CASGRGGLIQPQHF. In DNA, the CDR3 is TGTGCTAGTGGTCGGGGGGGGCTAATTCAGCCCCAGCATTTT. The entire variable domain, with the rest obtained from reference TRBV12-5 and TRBJ1-5, is as follows: DARVTQTPRHKVTEMGQEVTMRCQPILGHNTVFWYRQTMMQGLELLAYFRNRAPLDDSGMPKDRFSAEMPDATLATLKIQPSEPRDSAVYFCASGRGGLIQPQHFGDGTRLSIL.

CDR3 bases: TGCGCCAGCAGCTTGGTGTCTAGCGCGTACAATGAGCAGTTCTTC. It codes for CASSLVSSAYNEQFF. The chain employs TRBV5-1 and TRBJ2-1, with a weak D call TRBD2 (6 bases). The CDR3 is 15 amino acids. The V and J ends lost 0 bases and 4 bases respectively, with 11 bases between them. In germline, CDR1 is SGHRS, CDR2 YFSETQ.

V and J are TRBV27 and TRBJ2-6; D gene ambiguous. V was trimmed by 5 bases and J by 1 base, leaving 15 bases between them. CDR1 MNHEY and CDR2 SMNVEV come from the germline V gene (reference sequence). There are 17 residues in the CDR3. The DNA of the CDR3 is TGTGCCAGCAGTAGCCGGTCGGGTTTTTCTGGGGCCAACGTCCTGACTTTC. It yields the protein CASSSRSGFSGANVLTF.

V is TRBV10-3 and J is TRBJ2-7, with D tentatively TRBD2 (6 bases). The V end lost 7 bases, the J end lost 7 bases, and 20 bases lay between the germline ends. This CDR3 region has 14 residues. Germline V gives CDR1 ENHRY, CDR2 SYGVKD. The CDR3 DNA reads TGTGCCATCACGCCGGGGGTCCGACCTGGTGAGCAGTACTTC. It yields the protein CAITPGVRPGEQYF.

The chain links TRBV27 to TRBJ1-1, with TRBD1 matching over 7 bases. The ends lost 4 bases at V and 0 bases at J; junction bases unmatched: 11. The CDR3 is made up of 17 amino acids. Germline CDR1 MNHEY, CDR2 SMNVEV (reference sequence). The DNA for the CDR3 is TGTGCCAGCAGTTCCCGACAGGGACTGGGGATGAACACTGAAGCTTTCTTT. Translation: CASSSRQGLGMNTEAFF.

The chain has TRBV18 and TRBJ2-5; TRBD1 is a possible D gene (6 bases). Trimming removed 2 bases at V and 4 bases at J, with 8 bases between. CDR3 size: 13 residues. Germline values: CDR1 KGHSH, CDR2 LQKENI. In DNA form, the CDR3 reads TGTGCCAGCTCACCAGGGGGCGGAGAGACCCAGTACTTC. Translating it yields CASSPGGGETQYF. Looking up the rest from reference TRBV18 and TRBJ2-5 gives the full variable domain: NAGVMQNPRHLVRRRGQEARLRCSPMKGHSHVYWYRQLPEEGLKFMVYLQKENIIDESGMPKERFSAEFPKEGPSILRIQQVVRGDSAAYFCASSPGGGETQYFGPGTRLLVL.

The chain carries TRBV27 and TRBJ2-7; no clear D gene. The V gene lost 2 bases and the J gene lost 2 bases, with 16 bases spanning the gap. Germline V lookup: CDR1 MNHEY, CDR2 SMNVEV (reference sequence). The CDR3 length is 16 residues. The CDR3 is CASSLVFGQNTYEQYF. The CDR3 bases are TGTGCCAGCAGTTTAGTTTTTGGGCAGAACACCTACGAGCAGTACTTC.

A single count supports this clone. The chain couples TRBV19 to TRBJ1-2, with D tentatively TRBD1 (5 bases). The CDR3 covers 13 residues. The germline gives CDR1 LNHDA, CDR2 SQIVND (reference sequence). V dropped 6 bases and J dropped 4 bases, with 12 bases sitting between them. The CDR3 region has the DNA TGTGCCAGTAGGCCGGACATCGTCTATGGCTACACCTTC. It specifies CASRPDIVYGYTF.

CDR3: CASSQELLGQGAGNTEAFF. Here the CDR3 DNA reads TGTGCCAGCAGCCAAGAATTGCTAGGACAGGGGGCGGGGAACACTGAAGCTTTCTTT. This chain uses TRBV4-2 with TRBJ1-1; TRBD1 aligns across 11 bases. CDR1 is LGHNA and CDR2 is YNFKEQ in the germline V gene. Trimming removed 0 bases from V and 1 base from J; junction bases left unmatched: 10. This CDR3 comprises 19 residues.

The V gene is TRBV18, the J gene TRBJ2-2; TRBD1 is a possible D gene (6 bases). Between the trimmed V and J ends, which lost 1 base and 7 bases, there was a span of 7 bases. Germline CDR1 reads KGHSH; CDR2 reads LQKENI. The CDR3 is 13 amino acids. CDR3 loop: CASSPRQVGELFF. The CDR3, as DNA: TGTGCCAGCTCACCACGACAGGTCGGGGAGCTGTTTTTT.

The J gene is TRBJ2-1, the V gene TRBV7-9; D is possibly TRBD2 (5 bases). The V end lost 5 bases, the J end lost 4 bases, and 9 bases lay between the germline ends. CDR1 and CDR2 from the germline V gene are SEHNR and FQNEAQ (reference sequence). There are 13 residues in the CDR3. The DNA of the CDR3 is TGTGCCAGCAGCGAAGGACTTTACAATGAGCAGTTCTTC. It encodes CASSEGLYNEQFF.

The chain joins TRBV6-5 to TRBJ2-7; 8 nucleotides align to TRBD1. Germline V gene data show CDR1 as MNHEY and CDR2 as SVGAGI. J lost 2 bases, V lost 0 bases, and 3 bases had no gene match. This CDR3 region has 15 residues. CDR3 DNA: TGTGCCAGCAGTTACTCCCGGACAGGGACCTACGAGCAGTACTTC. It yields the protein CASSYSRTGTYEQYF.

The chain combines TRBV15 with TRBJ1-1; D is unclear. Deletions cut 0 bases from V and 0 bases from J, with 11 bases between. Germline CDR1 LNHNV, CDR2 YYDKDF (reference sequence). This CDR3 has 16 residues. The CDR3 nucleotides are TGTGCCACCAGCAGAGATGGTGCAGTGCTGAACACTGAAGCTTTCTTT. As protein: CATSRDGAVLNTEAFF.

The chain links TRBV5-8 to TRBJ2-2; 9 nucleotides line up with TRBD1. Trimming took 3 bases from V and 0 from J; bases not matched to a gene: 3. The CDR3 is 16 residues long. The germline CDR1 and CDR2 sequences are SGHTS and YDEGEE. This CDR3 reads CASSSNRGPNTGELFF. CDR3 DNA: TGTGCCAGCAGCTCAAACAGGGGGCCGAACACCGGGGAGCTGTTTTTT.

The chain couples TRBV6-1 to TRBJ2-1, with TRBD1 matching 11 bases. This CDR3 region has 16 residues. The germline CDR1 and CDR2 sequences are MNHNS and SASEGT. The ends lost 3 bases at V and 4 bases at J; junction bases unmatched: 5. In DNA form, the CDR3 reads TGTGCCAGCAGTGAGCCCGGGACAGGGGGTTACAATGAGCAGTTCTTC. Its protein product is CASSEPGTGGYNEQFF.

In DNA, the CDR3 is TGTGCCAGCAGCGGACAGGGTTTGGGAAATGAGCAGTTCTTC. Its translation is CASSGQGLGNEQFF. The chain joins TRBV5-4 to TRBJ2-1, with 8 bases fitting TRBD1. This CDR3 has 14 amino acids. V lost 4 bases, J lost 7 bases, and 7 bases stayed unmatched. The germline V gene has CDR1 SGHNT and CDR2 YYREEE (reference sequence).

Of note for this clone: The junction differs from germline at one of its ends, possibly a read error. V usage is TRBV7-7 and J usage is TRBJ2-5; TRBD2 might be the D (7 bases). The CDR3 loop spans 16 amino acids. Per the germline V gene, CDR1 is SSHAT and CDR2 is FNYEAQ (reference sequence). CDR3 sequence: CASSLARGGRGETQYF. The DNA of the CDR3 is TGTGCTAGCAGCTTAGCGAGGGGGGGGCGCGGAGAGACCCAGTACTTC. Full variable domain (outside the CDR3, taken from reference TRBV7-7 and TRBJ2-5): GAGVSQSPRYKVTKRGQDVTLRCDPISSHATLYWYQQALGQGPEFLTYFNYEAQPDKSGLPSDRFSAERPEGSISTLTIQRTEQRDSAMYRCASSLARGGRGETQYFGPGTRLLVL.

The chain recombines TRBV20-1 with TRBJ1-2; the D is unclear. Germline CDR1 and CDR2: DFQATT and SNEGSKA (reference sequence). The CDR3 is 10 amino acids. V was cut by 6 bases and J by 5 bases, with 7 bases left in between. As DNA, the CDR3 is TGCAGTGCCCCCGGTTATGGCTACACCTTC. As protein: CSAPGYGYTF.

The chain is built from TRBV30 and TRBJ1-6; no firm D call. Germline CDR1 GTSNPN, CDR2 SVGIG (reference sequence). The CDR3 covers 14 residues. Trimming left V 4 bases short and J 7 bases short, with 14 bases between. The CDR3 spells CAWNIASGNSPLHF. The CDR3 DNA reads TGTGCCTGGAATATAGCCTCGGGAAATTCACCCCTCCACTTT.

The chain couples TRBV29-1 to TRBJ2-3, with 9 bases fitting TRBD1. This CDR3 is 13 amino acids long. Germline lookup yields CDR1 SQVTM and CDR2 ANQGSEA. J lost 8 bases, V lost 3 bases, and 6 bases had no gene match. CDR3 DNA: TGCAGCGTTGAGGGACAGGGTCACGGTACGCAGTATTTT. Translation gives CSVEGQGHGTQYF.

The rearrangement uses TRBV19 and TRBJ2-3; TRBD1 might be the D (5 bases). The V gene lost 5 bases and the J gene lost 1 base, with 16 bases spanning the gap. Germline V CDR1 and CDR2: LNHDA, SQIVND (reference sequence). The CDR3 runs 16 residues. The CDR3 reads CASSFQGWYGTDTQYF. In DNA form, the CDR3 reads TGTGCCAGTAGTTTTCAGGGATGGTATGGCACAGATACGCAGTATTTT. Based on the CDR3 plus reference TRBV19 and TRBJ2-3, the full variable domain is DGGITQSPKYLFRKEGQNVTLSCEQNLNHDAMYWYRQDPGQGLRLIYYSQIVNDFQKGDIAEGYSVSREKKESFPLTVTSAQKNPTAFYLCASSFQGWYGTDTQYFGPGTRLTVL.

The gene calls are TRBV2 and TRBJ1-2; D is unclear. There are 13 residues in the CDR3. CDR1 is SNHLY and CDR2 is FYNNEI in the germline V gene. The V and J ends lost 4 bases and 0 bases respectively, with 6 bases between them. CDR3 sequence reads: CASSVGANYGYTF. The DNA of the CDR3 is TGTGCCAGCAGTGTCGGAGCTAACTATGGCTACACCTTC.

The rearrangement joins TRBV7-9 to TRBJ1-1; the D gene is possibly TRBD1 (5 bases). Trimming took off 6 bases at V and 5 bases at J, with 16 bases between the two ends. This CDR3 spans 14 amino acids. Germline values: CDR1 SEHNR, CDR2 FQNEAQ (reference sequence). CDR3 sequence reads: CASRGEGRQTEAFF. The CDR3 bases are TGTGCCAGCAGAGGGGAGGGAAGACAGACTGAAGCTTTCTTT.

The chain joins TRBV12-5 to TRBJ1-2; possibly TRBD1 for D (5 bases). The CDR3 sequence is 18 residues long. Between the trimmed V and J ends, which lost 4 bases and 2 bases, there was a span of 23 bases. Germline CDR1 LGHNT, CDR2 FRNRAP. The CDR3 DNA follows: TGTGCTAGTGGTTCCATTGTCCCCTCCAGGGAAATAAACTATGGCTACACCTTC. Amino acid sequence: CASGSIVPSREINYGYTF.

V is TRBV2 and J is TRBJ1-2, with 7 bases that match TRBD1. V dropped 5 bases and J dropped 5; count of bases not matched to a gene: 5. Germline CDR1 reads SNHLY; CDR2 reads FYNNEI. The CDR3 is 13 amino acids. In DNA form, the CDR3 reads TGTGCCAGCAGTAGACAGGGACCGTATGGCTACACCTTC. It codes for CASSRQGPYGYTF.

There are a few counts of this clone. J is TRBJ1-1 and V is TRBV19; tentative D call: TRBD1 (6 bases). CDR1 is LNHDA, CDR2 SQIVND, per germline (reference sequence). V gave up 3 bases and J gave up 5 bases, with 13 bases separating them. The CDR3 is 14 residues long. The DNA of the CDR3 is TGTGCCAGTAGTATCCAGGGGCGCGGGACTGAAGCTTTCTTT. It yields the protein CASSIQGRGTEAFF.

This clone was detected a few times. A far larger clone is one base from this, pointing to a likely read error. Different DNA sequences within this sample yield the same CDR3. J is TRBJ1-5 and V is TRBV9; the D gene is possibly TRBD1 (6 bases). Per germline, CDR1 SGDLS and CDR2 YYNGEE. CDR3 length: 14 residues. CDR3 nucleotides: TGTGCCTGCAGCGTAGAAGGGGGTTTACAGCCCCAGCATTTT. This gives the protein CACSVEGGLQPQHF.

The chain joins TRBV5-4 to TRBJ2-5, with 7 bases aligning to TRBD1. The CDR3 is 13 amino acids. Per the germline V gene, CDR1 is SGHNT and CDR2 is YYREEE (reference sequence). V was pared by 7 bases and J by 3 bases, with 6 bases of the junction left unmatched. The CDR3 DNA follows: TGTGCCAGCCAAACAGGGGTGGAAGAGACCCAGTACTTC. Translating it yields CASQTGVEETQYF. The full variable domain, its missing parts supplied by reference TRBV5-4 and TRBJ2-5, is ETGVTQSPTHLIKTRGQQVTLRCSSQSGHNTVSWYQQALGQGPQFIFQYYREEENGRGNFPPRFSGLQFPNYSSELNVNALELDDSALYLCASQTGVEETQYFGPGTRLLVL.

The chain combines TRBV19 with TRBJ2-4, with a weak D call TRBD2 (6 bases). From germline, CDR1 is LNHDA and CDR2 SQIVND (reference sequence). CDR3 length equals 14 residues. Written as DNA, the CDR3 is TGTGCTAGCGCCCGGGAGCTAGCCAAAAACATTCAGTACTTC. Translating it yields CASARELAKNIQYF.

This chain connects TRBV19 to TRBJ2-3, with 12 bases aligning to TRBD2. The V segment lost 6 bases and the J segment 6 bases; nucleotides outside the gene matches: 4. The CDR3 is made up of 14 amino acids. Germline V CDR1 and CDR2: LNHDA, SQIVND (reference sequence). CDR3 in amino acids: CASRTSGSTDTQYF. The CDR3 nucleotides are TGTGCCAGTAGGACTAGCGGGAGTACCGATACGCAGTATTTT.